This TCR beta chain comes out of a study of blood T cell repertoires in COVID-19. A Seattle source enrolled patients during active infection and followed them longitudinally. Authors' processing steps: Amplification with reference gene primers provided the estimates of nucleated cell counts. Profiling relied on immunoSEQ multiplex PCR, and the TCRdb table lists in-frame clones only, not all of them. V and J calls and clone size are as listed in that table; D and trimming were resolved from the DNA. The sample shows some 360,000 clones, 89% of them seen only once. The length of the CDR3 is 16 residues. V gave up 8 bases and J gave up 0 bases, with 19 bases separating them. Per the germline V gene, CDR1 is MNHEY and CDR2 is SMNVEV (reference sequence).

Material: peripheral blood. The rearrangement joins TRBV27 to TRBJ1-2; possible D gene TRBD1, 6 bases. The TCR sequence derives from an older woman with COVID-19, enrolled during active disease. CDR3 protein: CASGLGQDNANYGYTF. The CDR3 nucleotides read TGTGCCAGCGGCTTGGGACAAGATAATGCTAACTATGGCTACACCTTC.